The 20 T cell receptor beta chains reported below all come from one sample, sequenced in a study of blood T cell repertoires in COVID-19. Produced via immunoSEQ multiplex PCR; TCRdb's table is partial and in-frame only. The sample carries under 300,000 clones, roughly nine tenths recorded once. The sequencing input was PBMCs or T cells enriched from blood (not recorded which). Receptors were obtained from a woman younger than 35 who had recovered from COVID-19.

The chain's CDR3 is CASSIGEGPQHF. CDR3 in DNA: TGTGCCAGTAGTATAGGGGAGGGGCCCCAGCATTTT. The gene calls are TRBV19 and TRBJ1-5, with no clear D. This CDR3 comprises 12 residues. The V gene lost 1 base and the J gene lost 9 bases, with 7 bases spanning the gap. The germline V gene encodes CDR1 LNHDA and CDR2 SQIVND (reference sequence).

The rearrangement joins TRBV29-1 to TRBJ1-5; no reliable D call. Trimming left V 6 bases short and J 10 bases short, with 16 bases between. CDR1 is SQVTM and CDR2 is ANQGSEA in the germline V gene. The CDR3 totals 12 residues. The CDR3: CSVQETMGPQHF. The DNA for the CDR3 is TGCAGCGTGCAGGAGACTATGGGACCCCAGCATTTT.

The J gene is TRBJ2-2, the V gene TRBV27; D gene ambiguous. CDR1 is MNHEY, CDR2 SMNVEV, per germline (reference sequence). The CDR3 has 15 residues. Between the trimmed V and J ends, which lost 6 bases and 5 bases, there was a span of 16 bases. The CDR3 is CASSATNSLTGELFF. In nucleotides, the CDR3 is TGTGCCAGCAGCGCGACCAACAGCTTAACCGGGGAGCTGTTTTTT.

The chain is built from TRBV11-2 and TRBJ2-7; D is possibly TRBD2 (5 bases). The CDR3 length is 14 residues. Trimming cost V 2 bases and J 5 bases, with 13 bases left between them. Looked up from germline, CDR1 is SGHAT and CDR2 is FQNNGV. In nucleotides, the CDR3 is TGTGCCAGCAGCTTAAGTCTAGCTGAGCACGAGCAGTACTTC. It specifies CASSLSLAEHEQYF.

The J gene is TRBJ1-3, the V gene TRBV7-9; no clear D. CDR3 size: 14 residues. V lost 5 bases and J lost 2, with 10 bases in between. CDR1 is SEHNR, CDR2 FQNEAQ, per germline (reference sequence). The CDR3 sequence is CASSHWSTGNTIYF. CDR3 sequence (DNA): TGTGCCAGCAGCCATTGGTCTACTGGAAACACCATATATTTT.

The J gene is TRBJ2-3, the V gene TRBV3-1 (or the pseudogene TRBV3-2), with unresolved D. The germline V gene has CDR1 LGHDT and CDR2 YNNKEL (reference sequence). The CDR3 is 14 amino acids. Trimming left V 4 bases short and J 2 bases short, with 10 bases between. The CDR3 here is CASSPRAPTDTQYF. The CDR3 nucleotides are TGTGCCAGCAGCCCCCGAGCCCCCACAGATACGCAGTATTTT.

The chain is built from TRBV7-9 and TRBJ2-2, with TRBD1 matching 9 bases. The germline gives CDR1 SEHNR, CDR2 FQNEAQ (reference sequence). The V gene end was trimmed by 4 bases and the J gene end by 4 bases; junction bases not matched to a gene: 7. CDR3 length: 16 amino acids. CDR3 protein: CASSWLLGQGTGELFF. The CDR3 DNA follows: TGTGCCAGCAGCTGGCTTCTGGGACAGGGCACCGGGGAGCTGTTTTTT.

CDR3 in amino acids: CASSYTGGGEAFF. CDR3 nucleotides: TGTGCCAGCAGTTATACAGGGGGCGGTGAAGCTTTCTTT. This rearrangement joins TRBV11-3 to TRBJ1-1; 9 bases fit TRBD1. J was trimmed by 7 bases and V by 6 bases; bases with no gene match: 6. The CDR3 covers 13 residues. Germline assignment: CDR1 SGHNT and CDR2 YENEEA.

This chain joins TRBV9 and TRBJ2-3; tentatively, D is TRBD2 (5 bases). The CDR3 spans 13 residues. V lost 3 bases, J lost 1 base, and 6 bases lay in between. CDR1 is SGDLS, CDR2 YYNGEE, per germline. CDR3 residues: CASSERGTDTQYF. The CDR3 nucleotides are TGTGCCAGCAGCGAGAGGGGCACAGATACGCAGTATTTT.

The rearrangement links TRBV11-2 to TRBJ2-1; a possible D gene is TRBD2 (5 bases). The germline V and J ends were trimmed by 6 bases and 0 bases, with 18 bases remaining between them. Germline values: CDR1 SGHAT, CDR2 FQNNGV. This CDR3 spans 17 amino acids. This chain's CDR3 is CASRKVGLPSSYNEQFF. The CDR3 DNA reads TGTGCCAGCAGAAAAGTAGGACTCCCGAGCTCCTACAATGAGCAGTTCTTC.

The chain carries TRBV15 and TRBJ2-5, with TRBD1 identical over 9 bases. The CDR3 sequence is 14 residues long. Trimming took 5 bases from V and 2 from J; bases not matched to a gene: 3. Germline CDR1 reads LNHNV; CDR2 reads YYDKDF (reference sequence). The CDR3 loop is CATSGDREQETQYF. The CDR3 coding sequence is TGTGCCACCAGCGGGGACAGGGAACAAGAGACCCAGTACTTC. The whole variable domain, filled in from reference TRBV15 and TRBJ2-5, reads DAMVIQNPRYQVTQFGKPVTLSCSQTLNHNVMYWYQQKSSQAPKLLFHYYDKDFNNEADTPDNFQSRRPNTSFCFLDIRSPGLGDTAMYLCATSGDREQETQYFGPGTRLLVL.

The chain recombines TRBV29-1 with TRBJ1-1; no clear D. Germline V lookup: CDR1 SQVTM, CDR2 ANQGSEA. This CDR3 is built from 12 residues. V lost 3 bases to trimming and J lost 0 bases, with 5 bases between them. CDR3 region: CSVERVNTEAFF. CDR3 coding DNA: TGCAGCGTTGAGAGAGTGAACACTGAAGCTTTCTTT.

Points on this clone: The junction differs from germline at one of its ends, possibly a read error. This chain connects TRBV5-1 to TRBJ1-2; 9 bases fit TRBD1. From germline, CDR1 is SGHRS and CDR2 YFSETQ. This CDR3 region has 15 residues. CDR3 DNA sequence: TGCGCCAGCAGTTTGGACAGGGGAGGCACCTATGGCTACACCTTC. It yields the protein CASSLDRGGTYGYTF. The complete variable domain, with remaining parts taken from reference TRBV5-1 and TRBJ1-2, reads KAGVTQTPRYLIKTRGQQVTLSCSPISGHRSVSWYQQTPGQGLQFLFEYFSETQRNKGNFPGRFSGRQFSNSRSEMNVSTLELGDSALYLCASSLDRGGTYGYTFGSGTRLTVV.

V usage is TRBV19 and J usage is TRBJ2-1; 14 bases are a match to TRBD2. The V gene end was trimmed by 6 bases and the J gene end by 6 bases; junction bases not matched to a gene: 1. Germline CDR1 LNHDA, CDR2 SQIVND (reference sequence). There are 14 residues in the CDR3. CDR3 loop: CASRTSGGANEQFF. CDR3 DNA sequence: TGTGCCAGTAGGACTAGCGGGGGGGCCAATGAGCAGTTCTTC.

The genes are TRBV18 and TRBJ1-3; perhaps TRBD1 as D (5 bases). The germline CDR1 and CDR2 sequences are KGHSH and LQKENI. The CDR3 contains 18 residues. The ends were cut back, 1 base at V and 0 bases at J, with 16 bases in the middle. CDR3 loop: CASSPRSTGGYSGNTIYF. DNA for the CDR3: TGTGCCAGCTCACCACGTTCGACGGGGGGTTACTCTGGAAACACCATATATTTT. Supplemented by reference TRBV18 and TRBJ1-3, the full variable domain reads NAGVMQNPRHLVRRRGQEARLRCSPMKGHSHVYWYRQLPEEGLKFMVYLQKENIIDESGMPKERFSAEFPKEGPSILRIQQVVRGDSAAYFCASSPRSTGGYSGNTIYFGEGSWLTVV.

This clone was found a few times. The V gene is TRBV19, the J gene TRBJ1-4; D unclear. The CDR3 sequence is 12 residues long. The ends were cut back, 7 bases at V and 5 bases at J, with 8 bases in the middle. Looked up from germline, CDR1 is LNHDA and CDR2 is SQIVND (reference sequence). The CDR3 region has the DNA TGTGCCAGTAATATTGGCAATGAAAAACTGTTTTTT. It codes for CASNIGNEKLFF. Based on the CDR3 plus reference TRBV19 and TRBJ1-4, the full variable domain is DGGITQSPKYLFRKEGQNVTLSCEQNLNHDAMYWYRQDPGQGLRLIYYSQIVNDFQKGDIAEGYSVSREKKESFPLTVTSAQKNPTAFYLCASNIGNEKLFFGSGTQLSVL.

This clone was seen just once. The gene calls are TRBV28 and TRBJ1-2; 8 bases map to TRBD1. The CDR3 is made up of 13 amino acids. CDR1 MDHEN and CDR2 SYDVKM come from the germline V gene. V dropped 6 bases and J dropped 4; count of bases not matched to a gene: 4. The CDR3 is CASSSGQVYGYTF. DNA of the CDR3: TGTGCCAGCAGCTCGGGACAGGTCTATGGCTACACCTTC.

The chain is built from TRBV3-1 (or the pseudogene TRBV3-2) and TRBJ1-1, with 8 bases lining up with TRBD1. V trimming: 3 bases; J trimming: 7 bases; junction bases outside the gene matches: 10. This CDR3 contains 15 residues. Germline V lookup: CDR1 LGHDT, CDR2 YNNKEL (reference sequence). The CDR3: CASSQTRGRRVEAFF. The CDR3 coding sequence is TGTGCCAGCAGCCAGACCAGGGGGCGCCGGGTTGAAGCTTTCTTT.

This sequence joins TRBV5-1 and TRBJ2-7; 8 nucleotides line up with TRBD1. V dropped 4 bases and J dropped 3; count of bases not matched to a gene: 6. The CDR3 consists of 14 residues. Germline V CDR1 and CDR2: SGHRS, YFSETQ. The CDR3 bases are TGCGCCAGCAGCCCCGGGACAGGTAGCTACGAGCAGTACTTC. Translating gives CASSPGTGSYEQYF.

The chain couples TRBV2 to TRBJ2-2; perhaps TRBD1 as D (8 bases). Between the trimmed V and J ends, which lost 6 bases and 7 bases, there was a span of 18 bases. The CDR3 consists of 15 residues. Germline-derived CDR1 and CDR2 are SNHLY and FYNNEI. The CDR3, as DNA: TGTGCCAGCAGAGGACAGGGAGGGTCAGGCGGGGAGCTGTTTTTT. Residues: CASRGQGGSGGELFF.